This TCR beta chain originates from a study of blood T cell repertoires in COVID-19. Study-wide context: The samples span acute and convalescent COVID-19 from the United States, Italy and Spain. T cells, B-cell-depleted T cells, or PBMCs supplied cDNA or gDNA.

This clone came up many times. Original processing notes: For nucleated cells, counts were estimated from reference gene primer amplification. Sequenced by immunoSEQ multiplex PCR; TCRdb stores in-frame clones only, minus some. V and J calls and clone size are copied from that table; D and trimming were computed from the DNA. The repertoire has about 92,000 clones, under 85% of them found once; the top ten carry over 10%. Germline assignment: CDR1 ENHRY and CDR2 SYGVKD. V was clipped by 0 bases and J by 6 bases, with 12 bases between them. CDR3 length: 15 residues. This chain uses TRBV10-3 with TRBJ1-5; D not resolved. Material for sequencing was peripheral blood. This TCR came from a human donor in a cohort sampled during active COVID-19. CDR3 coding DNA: TGTGCCATCAGTGAGTCGCGGAGGGAGGGTCAGCCCCAGCATTTT. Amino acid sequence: CAISESRREGQPQHF.